This TCR beta chain derives from a study of OX40 agonist ivuxolimab in advanced cancers. About the study: The study gave patients intravenous ivuxolimab at 0.01 to 10 mg/kg every 2 weeks.

The assay was immunoSEQ multiplex PCR, and TCRdb's table has in-frame clones only and misses some. The repertoire holds roughly 80,000 clones, around 80% seen once, with approximately 2% in the top ten. Germline V lookup: CDR1 SGHKS, CDR2 YYEKEE (reference sequence). This CDR3 region has 14 residues. V lost 3 bases, J lost 1 base, and 2 bases stayed unmatched. The sample in question was CD4+ or CD8+ T cells sorted from blood, obtained in a trial of the OX40 agonist ivuxolimab. This chain uses TRBV5-5 with TRBJ2-5; 8 bases line up with TRBD1. This clonotype originated in an adult with an advanced solid tumor such as melanoma, head and neck, liver or kidney cancer. The CDR3 protein is CASSSGQGQETQYF. CDR3 nucleotides: TGTGCCAGCAGCTCCGGACAGGGCCAAGAGACCCAGTACTTC.